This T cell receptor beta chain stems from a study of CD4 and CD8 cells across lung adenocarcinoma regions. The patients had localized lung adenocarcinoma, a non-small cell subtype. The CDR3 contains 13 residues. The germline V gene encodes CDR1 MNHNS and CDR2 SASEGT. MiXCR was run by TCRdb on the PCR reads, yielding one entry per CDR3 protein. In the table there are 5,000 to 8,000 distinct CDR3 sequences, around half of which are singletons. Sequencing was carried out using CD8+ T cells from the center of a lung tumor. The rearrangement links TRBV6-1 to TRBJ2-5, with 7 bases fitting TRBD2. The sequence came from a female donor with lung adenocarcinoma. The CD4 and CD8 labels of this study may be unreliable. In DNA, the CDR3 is TGTGCAGGGCGGGGGAACATCGGCGAGACCCAGTACTTC. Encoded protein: CAGRGNIGETQYF.